Detailed here is one TCR beta chain. The antigen is not known. Every one of the donors was a Caucasian adult that lived in Nashville, Tennessee. The sample is drawn from a study of shared clonotypes between healthy human individuals. Assay used: immunoSEQ multiplex PCR; TCRdb lists only in-frame clones, some missing. The sample holds some 2,500,000 clones, 93% seen once. The CDR3 runs 16 residues. The V and J ends lost 6 bases and 8 bases respectively, with 23 bases between them. Per germline, CDR1 MDHEN and CDR2 SYDVKM. General study points: A handful of donors showed sharing of around 5% of naive CD4 clonotypes. The diversity represented, both genetic and in exposure history, was limited by few donors. Among donors, the sharing of clonotypes was expected to be influenced by sequencing depth.

The rearrangement links TRBV28 to TRBJ1-5, with unresolved D. The sequenced sample was naive CD4+ T cells from PBMCs. Subset here: CD45RA+ positively selected. The origin of this receptor is a man aged 18 to 29 in good health. Some clones in this sample may be carry-over from other donors' samples. In DNA, the CDR3 is TGTGCCAGCAGGTACTCTCCCCGGGCCCTCCATGAGCCCCAGCATTTT. This sequence encodes CASRYSPRALHEPQHF.